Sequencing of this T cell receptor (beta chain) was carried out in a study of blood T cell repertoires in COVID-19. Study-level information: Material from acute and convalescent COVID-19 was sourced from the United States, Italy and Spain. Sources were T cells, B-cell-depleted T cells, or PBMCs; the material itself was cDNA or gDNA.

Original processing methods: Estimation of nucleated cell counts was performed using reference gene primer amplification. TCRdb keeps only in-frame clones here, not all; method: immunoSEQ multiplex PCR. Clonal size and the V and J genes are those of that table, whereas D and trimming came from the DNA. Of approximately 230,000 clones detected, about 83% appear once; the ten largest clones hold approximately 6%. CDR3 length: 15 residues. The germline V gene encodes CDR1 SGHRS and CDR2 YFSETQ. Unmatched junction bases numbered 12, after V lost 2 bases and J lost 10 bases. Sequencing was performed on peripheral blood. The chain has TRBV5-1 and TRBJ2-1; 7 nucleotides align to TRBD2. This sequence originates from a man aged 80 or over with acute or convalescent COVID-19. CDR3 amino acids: CASSFTRGTTTEQFF. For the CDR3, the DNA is TGCGCCAGCAGCTTTACGCGGGGGACTACAACGGAGCAGTTCTTC.